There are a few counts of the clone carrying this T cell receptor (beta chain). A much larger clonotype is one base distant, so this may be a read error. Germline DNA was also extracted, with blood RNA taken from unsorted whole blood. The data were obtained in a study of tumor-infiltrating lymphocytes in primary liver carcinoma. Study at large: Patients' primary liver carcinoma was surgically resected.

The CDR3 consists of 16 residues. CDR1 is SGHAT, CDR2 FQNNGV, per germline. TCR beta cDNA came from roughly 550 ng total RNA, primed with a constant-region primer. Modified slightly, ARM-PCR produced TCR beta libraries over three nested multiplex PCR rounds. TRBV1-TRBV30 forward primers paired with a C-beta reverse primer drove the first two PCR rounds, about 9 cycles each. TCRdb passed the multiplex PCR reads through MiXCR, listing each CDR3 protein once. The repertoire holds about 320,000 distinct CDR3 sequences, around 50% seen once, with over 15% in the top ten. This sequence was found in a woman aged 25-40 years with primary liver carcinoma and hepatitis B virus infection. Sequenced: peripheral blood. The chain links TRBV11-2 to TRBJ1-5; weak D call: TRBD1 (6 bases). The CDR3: CAGSQDRIVGNQPQHF. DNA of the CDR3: TGTGCCGGCAGCCAAGACAGGATTGTGGGCAATCAGCCCCAGCATTTT.